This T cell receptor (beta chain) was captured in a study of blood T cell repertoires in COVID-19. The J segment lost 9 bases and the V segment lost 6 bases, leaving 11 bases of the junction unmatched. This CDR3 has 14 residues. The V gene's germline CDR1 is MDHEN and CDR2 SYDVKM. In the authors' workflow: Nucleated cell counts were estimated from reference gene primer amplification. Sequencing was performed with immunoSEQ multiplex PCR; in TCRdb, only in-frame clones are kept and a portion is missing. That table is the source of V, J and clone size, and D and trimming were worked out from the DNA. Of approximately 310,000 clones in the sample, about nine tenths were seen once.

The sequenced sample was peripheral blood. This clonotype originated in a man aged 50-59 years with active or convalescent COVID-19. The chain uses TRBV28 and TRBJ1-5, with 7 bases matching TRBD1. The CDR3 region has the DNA TGTGCCAGCAGCCTGGCAGGGACAGTCCTGCCCCAGCATTTT. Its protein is CASSLAGTVLPQHF.